This T cell receptor (beta chain) was obtained from a study of CD8 T cells in Susac syndrome. This clonotype has a single count. The CDR3 consists of 13 residues. Germline lookup yields CDR1 MNHNS and CDR2 SASEGT. Trimming cost V 4 bases and J 4 bases, with 8 bases left between them. cDNA came from approximately 0.5 to 1 ug RNA primed by random hexamers. TCR beta CDR3 was amplified by immunoSEQ covering 54 Vbeta and 13 Jbeta. TCRdb itself ran the immunoSEQ multiplex PCR reads through MiXCR, one entry per CDR3 protein. The sample lists hundreds of thousands of distinct CDR3 sequences; 90% to 95% were seen once.

The chain has TRBV6-1 and TRBJ1-5; no clear D. This clonotype was obtained from a human donor with multiple sclerosis. Sequencing was performed on CD4+ T cells from PBMCs. Here the CDR3 reads CASSAGWNQPQHF. CDR3 sequence (DNA): TGTGCCAGCAGTGCAGGATGGAATCAGCCCCAGCATTTT.